A selection of T cell receptor beta chains follows, all from one sample in a study of blood T cell repertoires in COVID-19. Profiling relied on immunoSEQ multiplex PCR, and the TCRdb table lists in-frame clones only, not all of them. The sample yields more than 65,000 clones, just under 80% seen once. Sequencing was carried out using peripheral blood. These TCRs come from a human donor in a cohort sampled during active COVID-19. Each CDR3 is given with its conserved first and last residue. The D gene is left open where the match is weak. The size field is filled for only some rows; it gives once, few, many or a size class.

d_gene	v_gene	j_gene	abundance	CDR3nt	CDR3aa
NA	TRBV19	TRBJ1-5	NA	TGTGCCAGTAGTATAGCCAGTGGCAATCAGCCCCAGCATTTT	CASSIASGNQPQHF
TRBD1	TRBV5-8	TRBJ2-3	NA	TGTGCCAGCAGCCCCGGGACAGGGGCAGATACGCAGTATTTT	CASSPGTGADTQYF
NA	TRBV20-1	TRBJ1-2	once	TGCAGTGCTAGTCTACAGTCGTATGGCTACACCTTC	CSASLQSYGYTF
TRBD1	TRBV11-1	TRBJ1-2	NA	TGTGCCAGCAGCTCCGGGACAGGTGCCTTCTATGGCTACACCTTC	CASSSGTGAFYGYTF
TRBD1	TRBV19	TRBJ1-1	NA	TGTGCCAGTCGACGAACAGGGGCTAACACTGAAGCTTTCTTT	CASRRTGANTEAFF
TRBD1	TRBV27	TRBJ1-2	NA	TGTGCCACCAGGGACAGGGATGGAGACTATGGCTACACCTTC	CATRDRDGDYGYTF
NA	TRBV6-6	TRBJ1-4	few	TGTGCCAGCAGTTACCGGGGGTCAGGCGAAAAACTGTTTTTT	CASSYRGSGEKLFF
NA	TRBV6-6	TRBJ2-6	NA	TGTGCCAGCAGTTACGGGGGGACTGGGGCCAACGTCCTGACTTTC	CASSYGGTGANVLTF
NA	TRBV15	TRBJ2-5	NA	TGTGCCACCAGCAGAGATAGCGCGGGGGCGGGGGCAGAGACCCAGTACTTC	CATSRDSAGAGAETQYF
NA	TRBV6-5	TRBJ2-3	NA	TGTGCCAGCAGCGGAGGGGGGGGAAGGGCAGATACGCAGTATTTT	CASSGGGGRADTQYF
NA	TRBV30	TRBJ1-4	NA	TGTGCCTGGAGGTACGGGGGGGCTAATGAAAAACTGTTTTTT	CAWRYGGANEKLFF
TRBD1	TRBV6-5	TRBJ1-2	NA	TGTGTCAGCGGGACAGGGGGCGGCTACACCTTC	CVSGTGGGYTF
TRBD1	TRBV19	TRBJ2-1	NA	TGTGCCAGTGGCGGACAGGGGGCGGCCGATGAGCAGTTCTTC	CASGGQGAADEQFF